This T cell receptor (beta chain) was sequenced for a study of Ad26.COV2.S vaccination and SARS-CoV-2 variants. Whole-study results and caveats: Placebo recipients and vaccine recipients were similar in non-spike TCR breadth. Those who received the vaccine showed greater spike-specific TCR breadth than those given placebo.

Treatment given: roughly 18 received Ad26.COV2.S at low or high dose, single or two shots; about five received placebo; per-sample allocation not given. All samples were drawn on day 63, counting from the first vaccine or placebo injection. V gave up 0 bases and J gave up 5 bases, with 5 bases separating them. The length of the CDR3 is 13 residues. Looked up from germline, CDR1 is SGHRS and CDR2 is YFSETQ. TCRdb's table, derived via immunoSEQ multiplex PCR, lists solely in-frame clones and lacks some. The sample carries fewer than 800,000 clones, more than 70% recorded once. In regard to this clone: Antigen: not known. Additional DNA sequences in this sample encode the identical CDR3.

This specimen consisted of peripheral blood, obtained in a trial of Ad26.COV2.S vaccine versus placebo. The chain has TRBV5-1 and TRBJ1-4; D uncertain. This clonotype originated in a person between 18 and 65 years old who received the Ad26.COV2.S COVID-19 vaccine or a placebo. CDR3 loop: CASSLGQNEKLFF. The CDR3, as DNA: TGCGCCAGCAGCTTGGGGCAGAATGAAAAACTGTTTTTT.